The following is a T cell receptor (beta chain) sequence with its context. The antigen remains undetermined. This sample is part of a study of cytomegalovirus exposure and HLA in healthy donors. General study points: A later analysis reportedly found fewer N-insertions in an Asian-associated ancestry cluster than the approximately 700-donor mean. Differences between HLA loci emerged in a later analysis of TCR association rates, with DRB1 most and HLA-C fewest.

The primer mix had 60 Vbeta and 13 Jbeta primers. The protocol was immunoSEQ multiplex PCR, while the TCRdb copy is restricted to in-frame clones and leaves out a portion. Of over 150,000 clones in the sample, roughly nine tenths were seen once. The CDR3 runs 15 residues. The V gene's germline CDR1 is MDHEN and CDR2 SYDVKM. J lost 7 bases, V lost 5 bases, and 7 bases had no gene match. V and J are TRBV28 and TRBJ1-4, with 10 bases aligning to TRBD1. This clonotype was obtained from a woman in her 30s in good health and CMV-seronegative. Source material: PBMCs. Here the CDR3 DNA reads TGTGCCAGCAGTCCCCCGGGACAGGGGAGTGAAAAACTGTTTTTT. It specifies CASSPPGQGSEKLFF.